The rows below give T cell receptor beta chains drawn from one sample of a study of blood T cell repertoires in COVID-19. Clones were sequenced by immunoSEQ multiplex PCR, and TCRdb holds only the in-frame ones, with some missing. The sample comprises fewer than 250,000 clones, 88% of which are singletons, and less than 3.5% rests with the top ten. Sequenced input: peripheral blood. These TCRs come from a woman aged 55 to 70 with acute or convalescent COVID-19. Both conserved end residues are part of each CDR3. The order of the fields is V gene, D gene, clone size, J gene, CDR3 DNA, CDR3 protein. A D gene is named only where the DNA matches it firmly. Clone size is not always given. Where it is, it says once, few, many or a class for expanded clones.

v_call: TRBV28
d_call: TRBD1
clone_size: -
j_call: TRBJ2-7
cdr3_nt: TGTGCCAGCAGTTGGGGACAGGAGCAGTACTTC
cdr3_aa: CASSWGQEQYF

v_call: TRBV19
d_call: TRBD1
clone_size: -
j_call: TRBJ2-7
cdr3_nt: TGTGCCAGTAGTCTCCGGACAGGGGGACTCTACGAGCAGTACTTC
cdr3_aa: CASSLRTGGLYEQYF

v_call: TRBV7-8
d_call: -
clone_size: once
j_call: TRBJ1-2
cdr3_nt: TGTGCCAGCAGCTTAGTAGGGGGCTATGGCTACACCTTC
cdr3_aa: CASSLVGGYGYTF

v_call: TRBV3-1/TRBV3-2
d_call: TRBD1
clone_size: -
j_call: TRBJ1-4
cdr3_nt: TGTGCCAGCAGCCATGGCTTACAGGGGGGGACTAATGAAAAACTGTTTTTT
cdr3_aa: CASSHGLQGGTNEKLFF

v_call: TRBV19
d_call: TRBD2
clone_size: once
j_call: TRBJ2-1
cdr3_nt: TGTGCCAGTAGGGCGGGGGGTGGTAATGAGCAGTTCTTC
cdr3_aa: CASRAGGGNEQFF

v_call: TRBV12-3/TRBV12-4
d_call: -
clone_size: -
j_call: TRBJ2-2
cdr3_nt: TGTGCCAGCACCACTAGTTCCGGGGAGCTGTTTTTT
cdr3_aa: CASTTSSGELFF

v_call: TRBV5-5
d_call: -
clone_size: -
j_call: TRBJ1-1
cdr3_nt: TGTGCCAGCAGCCGAGGAGTGGGGAGGACTGAAGCTTTCTTT
cdr3_aa: CASSRGVGRTEAFF

v_call: TRBV18
d_call: -
clone_size: -
j_call: TRBJ2-7
cdr3_nt: TGTGCCAGCTCATCCAACAGGGTATGGTACGAGCAGTACTTC
cdr3_aa: CASSSNRVWYEQYF

v_call: TRBV3-1/TRBV3-2
d_call: TRBD1
clone_size: -
j_call: TRBJ1-1
cdr3_nt: TGTGCCAGCAGCCGTGCCTCCGGGACAGGGGCCTCGTGGTGGGAGAAAGCTTTCTTT
cdr3_aa: CASSRASGTGASWWEKAFF

v_call: TRBV19
d_call: TRBD1
clone_size: once
j_call: TRBJ1-2
cdr3_nt: TGTGCCAGTAGTACCGGGACAGGGTATAGCTATGGCTACACCTTC
cdr3_aa: CASSTGTGYSYGYTF

v_call: TRBV7-8
d_call: TRBD2
clone_size: -
j_call: TRBJ2-7
cdr3_nt: TGTGCCAGCAGCTCAGGCAAGACTAGCGGGAGTTACTACGAGCAGTACTTC
cdr3_aa: CASSSGKTSGSYYEQYF

v_call: TRBV14
d_call: -
clone_size: -
j_call: TRBJ1-3
cdr3_nt: TGTGCCAGCAGCCAAGATCGGGCAGGGATTCGAACTGGAAACACCATATATTTT
cdr3_aa: CASSQDRAGIRTGNTIYF

v_call: TRBV18
d_call: TRBD1
clone_size: -
j_call: TRBJ1-6
cdr3_nt: TGTGCCAGCTCCCAGGACAGGTTGGGGAATTCACCCCTCCACTTT
cdr3_aa: CASSQDRLGNSPLHF

v_call: TRBV19
d_call: TRBD1
clone_size: -
j_call: TRBJ1-3
cdr3_nt: TGTGCCAGTAGCCCGACAGGGCGGGGAAACACCATATATTTT
cdr3_aa: CASSPTGRGNTIYF

v_call: TRBV5-4
d_call: -
clone_size: -
j_call: TRBJ1-2
cdr3_nt: TGTGCCAGCAGCCCGCAGGTAGTGTCCTATGGCTACACCTTC
cdr3_aa: CASSPQVVSYGYTF

v_call: TRBV4-2
d_call: -
clone_size: -
j_call: TRBJ1-3
cdr3_nt: TGTGCCAGCAGCCGGGGAGTTAGGGGAAACACCATATATTTT
cdr3_aa: CASSRGVRGNTIYF

v_call: TRBV14
d_call: -
clone_size: -
j_call: TRBJ1-2
cdr3_nt: TGTGCCAGCAGCCAAGAATTGGTTCAAGGGGGAGGCTACACCTTC
cdr3_aa: CASSQELVQGGGYTF

v_call: TRBV27
d_call: -
clone_size: -
j_call: TRBJ2-3
cdr3_nt: TGTGCCAGCAGTTTAATAAGAACAGCTAGCACAGATACGCAGTATTTT
cdr3_aa: CASSLIRTASTDTQYF

v_call: TRBV16
d_call: -
clone_size: -
j_call: TRBJ1-2
cdr3_nt: TGTGCCAGCAGCCAACTTGGACAGTATGGCTACACCTTC
cdr3_aa: CASSQLGQYGYTF

v_call: TRBV25-1
d_call: -
clone_size: -
j_call: TRBJ2-7
cdr3_nt: TGTGCCAGCAGTAACAGGGCCCGGGCAATAAGCGAGCAGTACTTC
cdr3_aa: CASSNRARAISEQYF

v_call: TRBV28
d_call: -
clone_size: -
j_call: TRBJ2-7
cdr3_nt: TGTGCCAGCAGAACACAGTCCTACGAGCAGTACTTC
cdr3_aa: CASRTQSYEQYF

v_call: TRBV9
d_call: TRBD1
clone_size: -
j_call: TRBJ1-2
cdr3_nt: TGTGCCAGCAGCGTAGAGTCAGGGGGGAGTCACTACACCTTC
cdr3_aa: CASSVESGGSHYTF

v_call: TRBV4-3
d_call: -
clone_size: -
j_call: TRBJ1-1
cdr3_nt: TGCGCCAGCAGCCAAGATGTCGCCAGGGGCACTGAAGCTTTCTTT
cdr3_aa: CASSQDVARGTEAFF

v_call: TRBV5-6
d_call: TRBD1
clone_size: once
j_call: TRBJ1-3
cdr3_nt: TGTGCCAGCAGCTCGACGGGACAGGGAAGTTCGCACTCTGGAAACACCATATATTTT
cdr3_aa: CASSSTGQGSSHSGNTIYF